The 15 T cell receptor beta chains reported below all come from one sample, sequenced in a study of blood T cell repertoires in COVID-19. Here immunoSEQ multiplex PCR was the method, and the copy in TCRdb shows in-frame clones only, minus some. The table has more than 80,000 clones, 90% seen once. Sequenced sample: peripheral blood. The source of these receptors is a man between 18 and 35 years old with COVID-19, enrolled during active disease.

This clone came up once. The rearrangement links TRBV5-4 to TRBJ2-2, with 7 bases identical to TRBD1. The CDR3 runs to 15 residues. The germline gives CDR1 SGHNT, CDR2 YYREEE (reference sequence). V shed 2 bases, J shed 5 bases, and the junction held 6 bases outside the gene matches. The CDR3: CASSFIPDRTGELFF. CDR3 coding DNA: TGTGCCAGCAGCTTTATTCCGGACAGGACCGGGGAGCTGTTTTTT. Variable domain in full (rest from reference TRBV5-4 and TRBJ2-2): ETGVTQSPTHLIKTRGQQVTLRCSSQSGHNTVSWYQQALGQGPQFIFQYYREEENGRGNFPPRFSGLQFPNYSSELNVNALELDDSALYLCASSFIPDRTGELFFGEGSRLTVL.

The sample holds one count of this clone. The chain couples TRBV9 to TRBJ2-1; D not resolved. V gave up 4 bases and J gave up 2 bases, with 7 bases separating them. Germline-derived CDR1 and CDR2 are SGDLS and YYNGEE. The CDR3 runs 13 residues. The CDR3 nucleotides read TGTGCCAGCAGCCCTCTAGCCTACAATGAGCAGTTCTTC. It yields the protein CASSPLAYNEQFF.

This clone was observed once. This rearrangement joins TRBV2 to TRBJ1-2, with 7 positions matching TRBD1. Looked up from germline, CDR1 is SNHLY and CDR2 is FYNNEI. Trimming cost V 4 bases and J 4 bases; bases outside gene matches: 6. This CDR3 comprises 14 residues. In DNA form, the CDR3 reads TGTGCCAGCAGTGTTGGGACAGCTCTCTATGGCTACACCTTC. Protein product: CASSVGTALYGYTF.

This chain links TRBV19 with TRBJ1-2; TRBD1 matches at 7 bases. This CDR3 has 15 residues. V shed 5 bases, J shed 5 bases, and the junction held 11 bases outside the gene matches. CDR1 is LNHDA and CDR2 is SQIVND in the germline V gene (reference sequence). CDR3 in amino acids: CASSAGGGDRYGYTF. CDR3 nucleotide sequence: TGTGCCAGTAGTGCCGGCGGAGGGGACAGATATGGCTACACCTTC.

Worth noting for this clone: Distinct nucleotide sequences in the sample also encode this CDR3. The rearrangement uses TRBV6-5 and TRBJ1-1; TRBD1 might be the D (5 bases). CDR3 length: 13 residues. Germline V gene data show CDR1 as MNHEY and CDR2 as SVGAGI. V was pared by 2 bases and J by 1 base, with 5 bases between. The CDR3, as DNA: TGTGCCAGCAGTTACGGACAGAACACTGAAGCTTTCTTT. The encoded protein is CASSYGQNTEAFF.

The CDR3 reads CASSPPSGGNTDTQYF. CDR3 coding DNA: TGTGCCAGCAGTCCCCCTAGCGGGGGAAACACAGATACGCAGTATTTT. V is TRBV28 and J is TRBJ2-3; 10 nucleotides line up with TRBD2. The germline V gene has CDR1 MDHEN and CDR2 SYDVKM. The length of the CDR3 is 16 residues. V was pared by 5 bases and J by 2 bases, with 7 bases of the junction left unmatched.

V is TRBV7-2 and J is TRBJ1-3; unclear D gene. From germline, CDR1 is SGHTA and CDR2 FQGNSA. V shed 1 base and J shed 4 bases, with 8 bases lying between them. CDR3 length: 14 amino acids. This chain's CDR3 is CASSLERAGNTIYF. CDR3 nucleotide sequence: TGTGCCAGCAGCTTAGAACGCGCGGGAAACACCATATATTTT.

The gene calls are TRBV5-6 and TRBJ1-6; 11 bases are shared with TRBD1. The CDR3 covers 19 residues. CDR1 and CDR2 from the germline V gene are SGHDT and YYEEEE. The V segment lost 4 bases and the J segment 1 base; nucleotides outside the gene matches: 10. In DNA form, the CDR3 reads TGTGCCAGCAGCAGTACCGGGACAGGGGGGAAATCCTATAATTCACCCCTCCACTTT. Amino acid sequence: CASSSTGTGGKSYNSPLHF.

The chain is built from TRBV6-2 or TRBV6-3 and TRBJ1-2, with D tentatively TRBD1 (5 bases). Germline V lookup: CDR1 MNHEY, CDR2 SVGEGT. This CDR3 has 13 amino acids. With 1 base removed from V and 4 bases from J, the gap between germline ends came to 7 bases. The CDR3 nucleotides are TGTGCCAGCAGTTACTTTGACAGCTATGGCTACACCTTC. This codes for CASSYFDSYGYTF.

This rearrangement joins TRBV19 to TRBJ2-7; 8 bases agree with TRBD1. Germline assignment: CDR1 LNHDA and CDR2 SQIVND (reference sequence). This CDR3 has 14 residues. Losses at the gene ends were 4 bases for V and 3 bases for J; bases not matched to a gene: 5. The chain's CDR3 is CASSRAGGLYEQYF. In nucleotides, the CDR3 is TGTGCCAGTAGTAGGGCAGGGGGCCTCTACGAGCAGTACTTC. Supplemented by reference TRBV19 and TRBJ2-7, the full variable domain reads DGGITQSPKYLFRKEGQNVTLSCEQNLNHDAMYWYRQDPGQGLRLIYYSQIVNDFQKGDIAEGYSVSREKKESFPLTVTSAQKNPTAFYLCASSRAGGLYEQYFGPGTRLTVT.

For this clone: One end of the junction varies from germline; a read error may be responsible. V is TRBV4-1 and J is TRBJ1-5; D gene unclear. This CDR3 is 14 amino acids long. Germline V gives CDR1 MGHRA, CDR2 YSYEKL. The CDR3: CASSQGRGNQPQHF. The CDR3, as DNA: TGCGCCAGCAGCCAAGGCCGTGGCAACCAGCCCCAGCATTTT.

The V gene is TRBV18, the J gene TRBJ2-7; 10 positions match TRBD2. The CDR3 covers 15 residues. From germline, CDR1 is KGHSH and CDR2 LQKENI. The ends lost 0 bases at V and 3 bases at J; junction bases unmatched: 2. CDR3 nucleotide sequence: TGTGCCAGCTCACCACCCTGGACTAGCGGCTACGAGCAGTACTTC. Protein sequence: CASSPPWTSGYEQYF.

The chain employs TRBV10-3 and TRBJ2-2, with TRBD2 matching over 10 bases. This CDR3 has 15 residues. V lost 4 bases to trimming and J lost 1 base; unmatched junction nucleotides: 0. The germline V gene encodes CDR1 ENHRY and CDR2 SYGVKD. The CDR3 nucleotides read TGTGCCATCAGTGGGACTAGCGGGAACACCGGGGAGCTGTTTTTT. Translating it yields CAISGTSGNTGELFF.

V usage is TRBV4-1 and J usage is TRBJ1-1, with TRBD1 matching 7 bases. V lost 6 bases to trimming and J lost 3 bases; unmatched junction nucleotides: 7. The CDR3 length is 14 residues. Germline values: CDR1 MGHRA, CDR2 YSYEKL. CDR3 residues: CASSPTGAYTEAFF. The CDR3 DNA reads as TGCGCCAGCAGTCCTACAGGGGCATACACTGAAGCTTTCTTT.

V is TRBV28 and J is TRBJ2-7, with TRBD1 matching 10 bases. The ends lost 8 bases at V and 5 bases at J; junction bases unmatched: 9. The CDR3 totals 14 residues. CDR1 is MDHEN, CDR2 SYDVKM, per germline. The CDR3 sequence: CASGLPGQGNEQYF. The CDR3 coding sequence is TGTGCCAGCGGGTTGCCGGGACAGGGGAACGAGCAGTACTTC.